This is a list of T cell receptor beta chains from one sample in a study of Ad26.COV2.S vaccination and SARS-CoV-2 variants. Profiling relied on immunoSEQ multiplex PCR, and the TCRdb table lists in-frame clones only, not all of them. There are over 85,000 clones in the sample; under 90% occur only once, and about 15% lies in the top ten. Sequencing was performed on peripheral blood, taken after recovery from COVID-19. Receptors originate from a human donor who had recovered from COVID-19. Both conserved end residues are trimmed from each CDR3.

TRBV5-4	ASSLATSGSWGEQF
TRBV9	ASSVASGAIYEQY
TRBV4-3	ASSQAPILGSPYNEQF
TRBV24-1	ATSDKSSFTGELF
TRBV7-2	ASSLARGQETQY
TRBV5-1	ASSPGREGQSLTYEQY
TRBV2	ASSGGGNSNQPQH
TRBV28	ASISGANQPQH
TRBV28	ASSSRTEAF
TRBV18	ASSSFYEQY
TRBV20-1	SASPGTANSYMNTEAF
TRBV27	ASSLGQGNNEQY
TRBV6-1	ASRPAGTGNNEQF
TRBV4-1	ASSQVAGFNSPLH
TRBV7-2	ASSQEVPPYEQY